The sequence of this T cell receptor beta chain was determined in a study of technical replicates of blood from a few donors. Trimming took 5 bases from V and 5 from J; bases not matched to a gene: 8. The CDR3 has 15 residues. Germline V CDR1 and CDR2: MNHEY, SMNVEV (reference sequence). Here immunoSEQ multiplex PCR was the method, and the copy in TCRdb shows in-frame clones only, minus some. The table has tens of thousands of clones, approximately 90% seen once. Input material: T cells isolated from PBMCs. The TCR originated in a human donor in good health. J is TRBJ2-7 and V is TRBV27; TRBD1 agrees at 11 bases. CDR3 region: CASSGMDRGRDEQYF. The DNA for the CDR3 is TGTGCCAGCAGTGGGATGGACAGGGGGCGGGACGAGCAGTACTTC.